The 20 T cell receptor beta chains given below trace back to one sample, sequenced in a study of blood T cells in healthy people across ages. Next came a second PCR, run for roughly 6 to 11 cycles, which used a sample-barcoded 5' primer along with a J-beta primer mix. TCRdb reprocessed the 5' RACE reads with MiXCR, giving one entry per CDR3 protein. The repertoire includes around 1.5 million distinct CDR3 sequences, approximately 59% of them detected once, and 6.5% to 8.5% sits in the top ten. The sample comprised blood. All receptors come from a man younger than 30 in good health.

CDR3 loop: CASSQVQGTYEQYF. Written as DNA, the CDR3 is TGCGCCAGCAGCCAAGTCCAGGGTACATACGAGCAGTACTTC. The chain has TRBV4-1 and TRBJ2-7; D may be TRBD1 (5 bases). V gave up 1 base and J gave up 4 bases, with 11 bases separating them. Germline CDR1 reads MGHRA; CDR2 reads YSYEKL. This CDR3 spans 14 amino acids.

Concerning this clonotype itself: This is likely a read error, given that the CDR3 carries no conserved phenylalanine or tryptophan at its end. CDR3 nucleotides: TGTGCCAGCAGCGAGACAGGTTTTTACGAGCAGTACTTA. Residues: CASSETGFYEQYL. This chain joins TRBV7-9 and TRBJ2-4, with a weak D call TRBD1 (6 bases). Matching the DNA end better, TRBJ2-7 makes the J call doubtful. CDR1 is SEHNR, CDR2 FQNEAQ, per germline (reference sequence). CDR3 length: 13 residues.

The chain joins TRBV10-3 to TRBJ2-5; 7 bases match TRBD2. CDR1 is ENHRY, CDR2 SYGVKD, per germline. This CDR3 contains 16 residues. V shed 4 bases, J shed 2 bases, and the junction held 10 bases outside the gene matches. CDR3 loop: CAISGTGGLEQETQYF. CDR3 DNA sequence: TGTGCCATCAGTGGGACGGGAGGTCTGGAGCAAGAGACCCAGTACTTC.

The chain has TRBV18 and TRBJ2-6; D unresolved. Trimming stripped 3 bases from V and 0 bases from J, with 15 bases between. CDR1 and CDR2 (germline): KGHSH, LQKENI. The CDR3 runs to 18 residues. In nucleotides, the CDR3 is TGTGCCAGCTCACCCGCCCTGGCCACCCTCTCTGGGGCCAACGTCCTGACTTTC. Its protein is CASSPALATLSGANVLTF.

This clonotype was counted between two and nine times. The chain recombines TRBV6-5 with TRBJ2-1; D unclear. The germline gives CDR1 MNHEY, CDR2 SVGAGI. The CDR3 is made up of 15 amino acids. V shed 0 bases and J shed 4 bases, with 10 bases lying between them. The CDR3 region has the DNA TGTGCCAGCAGTTACTCTCTCAGAAGTTACAATGAGCAGTTCTTC. Its translation is CASSYSLRSYNEQFF.

The J gene is TRBJ2-7, the V gene TRBV27; D might be TRBD1 (6 bases). Trimming took 6 bases from V and 3 from J, leaving 12 bases between them. Germline V gene lookup returns CDR1 MNHEY and CDR2 SMNVEV (reference sequence). The CDR3 is made up of 13 amino acids. In nucleotides, the CDR3 is TGTGCCAGCAGGCAGGGACACAACTACGAGCAGTACTTC. This translates into CASRQGHNYEQYF.

The V and J genes are TRBV4-3 and TRBJ2-7; 9 bases agree with TRBD1. J lost 7 bases, V lost 0 bases, and 10 bases had no gene match. The CDR3 spans 16 residues. Per germline, CDR1 LGHNA and CDR2 YSLEER. For the CDR3, the DNA is TGCGCCAGCAGCCAAGAGGCGGACAGGGGCTTGGGGGAGCAGTACTTC. This translates into CASSQEADRGLGEQYF.

The rearrangement joins TRBV4-3 to TRBJ1-5; 7 bases fit TRBD1. The junction had 6 bases not matched to a gene; V was cut back by 4 bases and J by 3 bases. The germline V gene encodes CDR1 LGHNA and CDR2 YSLEER. This CDR3 is 15 amino acids long. CDR3 bases: TGCGCCAGCAGCCGATCGACAGGGTTCAATCAGCCCCAGCATTTT. This sequence encodes CASSRSTGFNQPQHF.

This clonotype was seen only a few times. The rearrangement joins TRBV9 to TRBJ1-6; TRBD1 agrees at 12 bases. The CDR3 covers 17 residues. J was trimmed by 7 bases and V by 0 bases; bases with no gene match: 5. CDR1 and CDR2 (germline): SGDLS, YYNGEE. CDR3 region: CASSVEVGQGANSPLHF. CDR3 coding DNA: TGTGCCAGCAGCGTAGAGGTGGGACAGGGGGCAAATTCACCCCTCCACTTT.

The chain links TRBV27 to TRBJ2-4; the match to TRBD1 covers 10 bases. The J call may be mistaken, given a closer DNA end match to TRBJ2-7. Germline CDR1 and CDR2: MNHEY and SMNVEV (reference sequence). The CDR3 covers 15 residues. The CDR3 loop reads CASSPGGTGVGEQYF. CDR3 nucleotides: TGTGCCAGCAGTCCAGGAGGGACAGGGGTAGGCGAGCAGTACTTC.

The V and J genes are TRBV20-1 and TRBJ2-3, with 10 bases identical to TRBD2. Germline V gene data show CDR1 as DFQATT and CDR2 as SNEGSKA (reference sequence). This CDR3 comprises 15 residues. V shed 6 bases, J shed 3 bases, and the junction held 9 bases outside the gene matches. Here the CDR3 DNA reads TGCAGTGCCCAGCGGGAGGGCCTCGAGACAGATACGCAGTATTTT. As protein: CSAQREGLETDTQYF.

On this clonotype: A junction end diverges from the germline sequence, so it may reflect a read error. V usage is TRBV27 and J usage is TRBJ2-3; D might be TRBD1 (5 bases). The CDR3 has 13 residues. Germline CDR1 reads MNHEY; CDR2 reads SMNVEV (reference sequence). The CDR3 here is CASSLLNTGTQYF. CDR3 coding DNA: TGTGCCAGCAGTCTCCTCAACACAGGTACGCAGTATTTT.

This clonotype has a handful of counts. The chain recombines TRBV20-1 with TRBJ2-5, with D perhaps matching TRBD1 (5 bases). Germline CDR1 DFQATT, CDR2 SNEGSKA (reference sequence). V lost 7 bases and J lost 3, with 21 bases in between. The length of the CDR3 is 15 residues. The CDR3 loop is CSEVAQGRPKETQYF. DNA for the CDR3: TGCAGTGAGGTCGCGCAGGGTAGGCCCAAAGAGACCCAGTACTTC.

A note on this clonotype: One junction end does not reproduce the germline sequence, and a read error may be involved. This chain joins TRBV6-6 and TRBJ2-4; D may be TRBD1 (5 bases). The germline V gene encodes CDR1 MNHNY and CDR2 SVGAGI (reference sequence). The CDR3 runs to 16 residues. CDR3 sequence (DNA): TGTGCCAGCAGTTACAGGCCGCAGGGTGACAAAAACATTCAGTACTTT. The encoded protein is CASSYRPQGDKNIQYF.

This clonotype was counted a few times. This chain joins TRBV29-1 and TRBJ2-1, with D possibly matching TRBD1 (6 bases). The CDR3 runs to 15 residues. Per the germline V gene, CDR1 is SQVTM and CDR2 is ANQGSEA. The V gene lost 6 bases and the J gene lost 0 bases, with 15 bases spanning the gap. The CDR3 is CSVHRVSSSYNEQFF. DNA of the CDR3: TGCAGCGTCCACAGGGTTTCGAGCTCCTACAATGAGCAGTTCTTC.

This clonotype was recorded a few times. The CDR3 region is CASSKVVSAYEQYF. CDR3 sequence (DNA): TGTGCCAGCAGCAAGGTCGTCTCAGCCTACGAGCAGTACTTC. The chain uses TRBV11-2 and TRBJ2-7; D is unresolved. Germline lookup yields CDR1 SGHAT and CDR2 FQNNGV. V was clipped by 5 bases and J by 2 bases, with 13 bases between them. The CDR3 is made up of 14 amino acids.

The genes are TRBV27 and TRBJ2-7, with 7 bases lining up with TRBD2. Looked up from germline, CDR1 is MNHEY and CDR2 is SMNVEV (reference sequence). The length of the CDR3 is 15 residues. The V gene end was trimmed by 2 bases and the J gene end by 1 base; junction bases not matched to a gene: 5. The CDR3 DNA reads as TGTGCCAGCAGTTTAAGCCTAGCGGTATCCTACGAGCAGTACTTC. This encodes CASSLSLAVSYEQYF.

The rearrangement uses TRBV14 and TRBJ1-1; D gene ambiguous. The CDR3 extends over 15 amino acids. CDR1 SGHDN and CDR2 FVKESK come from the germline V gene. Trimming stripped 2 bases from V and 0 bases from J, with 10 bases between. CDR3: CASSQYNRLNTEAFF. In nucleotides, the CDR3 is TGTGCCAGCAGCCAATATAACCGATTGAACACTGAAGCTTTCTTT.

This clonotype turned up a few times. V usage is TRBV27 and J usage is TRBJ1-1, with 7 bases lining up with TRBD1. Germline CDR1 reads MNHEY; CDR2 reads SMNVEV (reference sequence). V shed 0 bases, J shed 1 base, and the junction held 5 bases outside the gene matches. The CDR3 extends over 16 amino acids. CDR3 protein: CASSLSWDSGNTEAFF. CDR3 DNA: TGTGCCAGCAGTTTATCATGGGACAGCGGGAACACTGAAGCTTTCTTT.

The J gene is TRBJ1-2, the V gene TRBV15; the D is unclear. CDR1 LNHNV and CDR2 YYDKDF come from the germline V gene (reference sequence). V lost 4 bases, J lost 8 bases, and 20 bases lay in between. This CDR3 is 15 amino acids long. Here the CDR3 DNA reads TGTGCCACCAGCATTCCACAAAGTATCAGGAGCGGCTACACCTTC. It yields the protein CATSIPQSIRSGYTF.